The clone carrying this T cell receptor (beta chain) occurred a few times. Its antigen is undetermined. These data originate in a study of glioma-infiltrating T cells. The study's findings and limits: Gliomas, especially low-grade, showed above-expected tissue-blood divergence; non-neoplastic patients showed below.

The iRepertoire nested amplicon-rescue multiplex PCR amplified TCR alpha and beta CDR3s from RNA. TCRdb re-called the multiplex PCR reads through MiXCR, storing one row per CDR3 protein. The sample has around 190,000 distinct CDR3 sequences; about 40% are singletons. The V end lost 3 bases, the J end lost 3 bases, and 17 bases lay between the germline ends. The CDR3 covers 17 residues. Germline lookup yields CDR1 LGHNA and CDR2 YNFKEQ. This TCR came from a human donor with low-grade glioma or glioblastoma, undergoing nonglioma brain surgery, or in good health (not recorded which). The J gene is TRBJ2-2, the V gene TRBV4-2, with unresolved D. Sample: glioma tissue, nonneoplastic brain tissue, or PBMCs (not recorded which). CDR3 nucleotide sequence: TGTGCCAGCAGCCAGGGTGGCGGAGAGTACTACACCGGGGAGCTGTTTTTT. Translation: CASSQGGGEYYTGELFF.